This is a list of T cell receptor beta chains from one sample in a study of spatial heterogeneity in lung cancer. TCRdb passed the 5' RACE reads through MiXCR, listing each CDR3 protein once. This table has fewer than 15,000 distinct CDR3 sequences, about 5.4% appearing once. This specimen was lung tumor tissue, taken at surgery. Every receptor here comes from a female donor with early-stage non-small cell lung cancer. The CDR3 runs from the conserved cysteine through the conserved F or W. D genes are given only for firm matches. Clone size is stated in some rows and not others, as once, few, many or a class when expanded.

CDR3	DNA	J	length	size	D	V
CASSYSQLAGGGTGELFF	TGTGCCAGCAGTTACTCGCAACTAGCGGGGGGCGGCACCGGGGAGCTGTTTTTT	TRBJ2-2	18	many	TRBD2	TRBV6-5
CASSLGYFSYEQYF	TGTGCCAGCAGCTTAGGGTATTTCTCCTACGAGCAGTACTTC	TRBJ2-7	14	many	-	TRBV7-2
CASSLEQGDQPQHF	TGTGCCAGCAGCTTAGAACAGGGAGATCAGCCCCAGCATTTT	TRBJ1-5	14	many	-	TRBV7-9
CASSQFSGEKTQYF	TGTGCCAGCAGCCAATTTAGCGGGGAGAAGACCCAGTACTTC	TRBJ2-5	14	many	TRBD2	TRBV3-1
CASSARLGSYNEQFF	TGTGCCAGCTCAGCTAGACTAGGCTCCTACAATGAGCAGTTCTTC	TRBJ2-1	15	many	-	TRBV7-9
CAISESGEQFF	TGTGCCATCAGTGAGTCCGGCGAGCAGTTCTTC	TRBJ2-1	11	-	-	TRBV10-3
CASKRTGPRGETQYF	TGTGCCAGCAAACGAACCGGGCCGAGGGGGGAGACCCAGTACTTC	TRBJ2-5	15	many	-	TRBV2
CAIRDLAGATDTQYF	TGTGCCATCAGAGATCTAGCGGGGGCCACAGATACGCAGTATTTT	TRBJ2-3	15	-	TRBD2	TRBV10-3
CASKRDSGNTIYF	TGTGCCAGCAAAAGAGACTCTGGAAACACCATATATTTT	TRBJ1-3	13	many	-	TRBV7-9
CASSRGAGTMKETQYF	TGTGCCAGCAGTCGGGGGGCCGGGACAATGAAAGAGACCCAGTACTTC	TRBJ2-5	16	medium-sized	-	TRBV6-6
CASRDRDLGGTDTQYF	TGCGCCAGCCGGGACAGGGATCTAGGGGGCACAGATACGCAGTATTTT	TRBJ2-3	16	once	TRBD1	TRBV5-1
CASSLDWEETQYF	TGTGCCAGCAGCTTAGATTGGGAAGAGACCCAGTACTTC	TRBJ2-5	13	many	-	TRBV7-2